This T cell receptor beta chain was sequenced in a study of T cell clonotyping in hematopoietic cell transplantation. General observations from the study: No sorting was done, leaving CD4 and CD8 contributions mixed.

This clone occurred a few times. Its antigen is not known. The germline V gene encodes CDR1 SGHTA and CDR2 FQGNSA. V lost 4 bases to trimming and J lost 2 bases; unmatched junction nucleotides: 4. The CDR3 length is 15 residues. Samples: about 28 days before transplant, then days 30, 100 and 180 after. The method was immunoSEQ multiplex PCR; TCRdb's version includes in-frame clones alone and lacks a portion of them. The sample comprises more than 3,500 clones, around 70% of which are singletons, and less than 10% rests with the top ten. The rearrangement links TRBV7-2 to TRBJ2-5, with 10 bases that match TRBD2. The source of this sequence is a male patient aged 60-70 years who had an allogeneic stem cell transplant, so the T cells may come from the graft donor. Some clones in this sample may be carry-over from other donors' samples. The sequencing used PBMCs, collected 100 days after allogeneic stem cell transplant. CDR3 sequence reads: CASSSERGGQETQYF. Written as DNA, the CDR3 is TGTGCCAGCAGCTCCGAGCGGGGGGGTCAAGAGACCCAGTACTTC.